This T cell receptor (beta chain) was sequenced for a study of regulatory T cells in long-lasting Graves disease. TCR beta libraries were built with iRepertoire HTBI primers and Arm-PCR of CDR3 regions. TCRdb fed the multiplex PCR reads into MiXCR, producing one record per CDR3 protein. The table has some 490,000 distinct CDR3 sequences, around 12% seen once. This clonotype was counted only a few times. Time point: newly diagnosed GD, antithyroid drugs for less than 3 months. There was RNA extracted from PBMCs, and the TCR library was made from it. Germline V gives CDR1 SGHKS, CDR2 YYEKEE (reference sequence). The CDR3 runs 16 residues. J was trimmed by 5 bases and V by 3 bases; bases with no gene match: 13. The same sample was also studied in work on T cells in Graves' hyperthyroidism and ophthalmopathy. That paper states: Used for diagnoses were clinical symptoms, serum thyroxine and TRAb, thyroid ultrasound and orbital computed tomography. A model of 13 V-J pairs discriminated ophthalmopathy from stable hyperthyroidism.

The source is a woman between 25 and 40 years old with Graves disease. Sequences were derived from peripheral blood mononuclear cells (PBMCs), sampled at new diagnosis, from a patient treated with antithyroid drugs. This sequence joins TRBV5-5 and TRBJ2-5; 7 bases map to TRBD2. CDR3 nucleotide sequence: TGTGCCAGCAGCTCCGGGACTACTATTGCGGGGGAGACCCAGTACTTC. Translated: CASSSGTTIAGETQYF.